This TCR beta chain was captured by sequencing in a study of T cell changes during pregnancy in multiple sclerosis. The CDR3 totals 16 residues. Trimming took 4 bases from V and 1 from J, leaving 15 bases between them. Germline-derived CDR1 and CDR2 are MRHNA and SNTAGT. The repertoire was sequenced with immunoSEQ multiplex PCR; TCRdb's copy has only in-frame clones and lacks some. Among approximately 20,000 clones listed, roughly 88% were seen once. This clone is deemed medium-sized. The J gene is TRBJ2-3, the V gene TRBV6-4, with D tentatively TRBD2 (6 bases). The sample here was CD8+ T cells from peripheral blood mononuclear cells, taken in the third trimester of pregnancy. The clonotype was recovered from a female donor in good health, enrolled as a control in a pregnancy study. CDR3 sequence (DNA): TGTGCCAGCAGTGCGGGTCCGGGGGATCGCACAGATACGCAGTATTTT. Encoded protein: CASSAGPGDRTDTQYF.